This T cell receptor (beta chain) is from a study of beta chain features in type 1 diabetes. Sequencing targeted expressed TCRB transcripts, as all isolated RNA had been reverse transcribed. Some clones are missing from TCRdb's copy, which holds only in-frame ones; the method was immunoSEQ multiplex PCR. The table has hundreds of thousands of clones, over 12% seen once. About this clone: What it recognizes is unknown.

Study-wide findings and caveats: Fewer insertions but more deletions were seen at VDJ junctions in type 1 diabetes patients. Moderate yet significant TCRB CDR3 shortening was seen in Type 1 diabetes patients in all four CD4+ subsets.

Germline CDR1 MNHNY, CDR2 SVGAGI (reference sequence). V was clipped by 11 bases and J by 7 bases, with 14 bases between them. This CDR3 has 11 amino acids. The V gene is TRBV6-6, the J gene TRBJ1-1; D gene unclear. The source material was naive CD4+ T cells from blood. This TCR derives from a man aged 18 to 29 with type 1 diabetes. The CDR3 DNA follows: TGTGCCCCGCGAGGGTTTGATGAAGCTTTCTTT. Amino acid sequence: CAPRGFDEAFF.